The source of this T cell receptor (beta chain) is a study of Ad26.COV2.S vaccination and SARS-CoV-2 variants. CDR1 SGDLS and CDR2 YYNGEE come from the germline V gene. Trimming took 0 bases from V and 2 from J, leaving 9 bases between them. The CDR3 sequence is 14 residues long. Method: immunoSEQ multiplex PCR; TCRdb's copy keeps in-frame clones and lacks some. The table records hundreds of thousands of clones, 70% to 90% of them present only once. The treatment here: over 15 received Ad26.COV2.S at low or high dose, single or two shots; about 5 received placebo; per-sample allocation not given. Collection of samples fell on day 63 after the first vaccine or placebo injection.

The V call is TRBV9, the J call TRBJ2-7; the D is unclear. The sequence was collected from a person aged 18-60 years who received the Ad26.COV2.S COVID-19 vaccine or a placebo. Sequences were derived from peripheral blood, sampled in a trial of Ad26.COV2.S vaccine versus placebo. CDR3 in amino acids: CASSVETRPYEQYF. The CDR3 DNA is TGTGCCAGCAGCGTAGAGACTCGTCCCTACGAGCAGTACTTC.